Included here is one TCR beta chain sequence, with context. No antigen is known for it. V was cut by 3 bases and J by 5 bases, with 9 bases left in between. Germline lookup yields CDR1 SGDLS and CDR2 YYNGEE. This CDR3 comprises 12 residues. This sample is drawn from a study of shared clonotypes between healthy human individuals. At the level of the study: Aged between 18 and 49, the donors were a couple of women and a few men. Overall study results and limits: It was only blood that was sampled, and tissue repertoires likely differ.

Some clones are missing from TCRdb's copy, which holds only in-frame ones; the method was immunoSEQ multiplex PCR. Counted here are 800,000 to 950,000 clones, around 96% occurring once; the ten biggest clones make up less than 0.25%. The naive CD8 subset, CD45RO-negative cells positively selected for CCR7, excluded terminally differentiated effector memory CD45RA+ cells. This rearrangement joins TRBV9 to TRBJ2-7; no clear D gene. The sequenced sample consisted of naive CD8+ T cells sorted from blood. This TCR came from a man aged 30-40 years in good health. The CDR3 loop is CASSGRSDEQYF. CDR3 in DNA: TGTGCCAGCAGCGGAAGGTCGGACGAGCAGTACTTC.